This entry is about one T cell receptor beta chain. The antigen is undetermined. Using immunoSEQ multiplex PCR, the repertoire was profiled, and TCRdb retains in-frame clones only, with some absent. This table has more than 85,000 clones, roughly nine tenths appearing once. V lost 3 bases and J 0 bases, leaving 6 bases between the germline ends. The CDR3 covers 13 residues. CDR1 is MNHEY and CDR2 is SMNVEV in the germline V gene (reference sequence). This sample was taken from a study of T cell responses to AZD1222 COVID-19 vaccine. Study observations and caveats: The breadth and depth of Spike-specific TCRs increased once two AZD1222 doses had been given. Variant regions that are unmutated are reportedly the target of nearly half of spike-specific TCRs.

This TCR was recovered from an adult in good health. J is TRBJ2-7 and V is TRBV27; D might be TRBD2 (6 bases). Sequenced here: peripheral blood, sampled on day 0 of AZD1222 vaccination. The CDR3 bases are TGTGCCAGCAGTTTGACTAGCTCCTACGAGCAGTACTTC. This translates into CASSLTSSYEQYF.